A single sample gave rise to the 10 T cell receptor beta chains below, sequenced in a study of blood T cell repertoires in COVID-19. The method was immunoSEQ multiplex PCR; TCRdb's version includes in-frame clones alone and lacks a portion of them. The sample consists of fewer than 25,000 clones, 89% of them appearing once. Sequencing was performed on peripheral blood. These receptors were taken from a human donor in a cohort sampled during active COVID-19.

The V gene is TRBV5-4, the J gene TRBJ1-1; 9 bases line up with TRBD1. With 7 bases clipped from V and 1 base from J, the junction kept 11 bases outside the gene matches. Germline assignment: CDR1 SGHNT and CDR2 YYREEE (reference sequence). The CDR3 totals 16 residues. CDR3 amino acids: CASLPTGQGRNTEAFF. The CDR3 bases are TGTGCCAGCCTACCCACGGGACAGGGACGGAACACTGAAGCTTTCTTT. Supplemented by reference TRBV5-4 and TRBJ1-1, the full variable domain reads ETGVTQSPTHLIKTRGQQVTLRCSSQSGHNTVSWYQQALGQGPQFIFQYYREEENGRGNFPPRFSGLQFPNYSSELNVNALELDDSALYLCASLPTGQGRNTEAFFGQGTRLTVV.

The chain uses TRBV5-5 and TRBJ2-5; TRBD1 agrees at 7 bases. This CDR3 region has 13 residues. J was trimmed by 5 bases and V by 2 bases; bases with no gene match: 3. Germline V gives CDR1 SGHKS, CDR2 YYEKEE (reference sequence). CDR3 bases: TGTGCCAGCAGCTTACAGGGGTTTGAGACCCAGTACTTC. This gives the protein CASSLQGFETQYF.

The chain links TRBV9 to TRBJ1-1; D is unresolved. The V gene lost 1 base and the J gene lost 0 bases, with 10 bases spanning the gap. The length of the CDR3 is 15 residues. Germline loops: CDR1 SGDLS, CDR2 YYNGEE. The CDR3 reads CASSVTGTVNTEAFF. In DNA form, the CDR3 reads TGTGCCAGCAGCGTAACCGGTACAGTGAACACTGAAGCTTTCTTT.

The gene calls are TRBV7-2 and TRBJ1-2, with 10 bases identical to TRBD1. The CDR3 spans 13 residues. Losses at the gene ends were 5 bases for V and 7 bases for J; bases not matched to a gene: 4. Germline V CDR1 and CDR2: SGHTA, FQGNSA. CDR3 protein: CASSRTGGVGYTF. DNA for the CDR3: TGTGCCAGCAGCCGGACAGGGGGGGTTGGCTACACCTTC. Looking up the rest from reference TRBV7-2 and TRBJ1-2 gives the full variable domain: GAGVSQSPSNKVTEKGKDVELRCDPISGHTALYWYRQSLGQGLEFLIYFQGNSAPDKSGLPSDRFSAERTGGSVSTLTIQRTQQEDSAVYLCASSRTGGVGYTFGSGTRLTVV.

The V call is TRBV5-4, the J call TRBJ1-2, with D perhaps matching TRBD1 (5 bases). Germline V CDR1 and CDR2: SGHNT, YYREEE (reference sequence). The CDR3 totals 18 residues. Trimming took off 0 bases at V and 0 bases at J, with 18 bases between the two ends. The CDR3 loop is CASSLDPSDRNTNYGYTF. The CDR3 DNA reads as TGTGCCAGCAGCTTGGACCCCTCCGACAGAAACACTAACTATGGCTACACCTTC.

V usage is TRBV29-1 and J usage is TRBJ2-3; 10 bases agree with TRBD1. CDR3 length equals 15 residues. J lost 0 bases, V lost 6 bases, and 6 bases had no gene match. Looked up from germline, CDR1 is SQVTM and CDR2 is ANQGSEA. This CDR3 is CSVAGTGASTDTQYF. CDR3 coding DNA: TGCAGCGTCGCCGGGACAGGGGCTAGCACAGATACGCAGTATTTT.

This clone was observed a few times. This chain connects TRBV28 to TRBJ1-5; D gene ambiguous. CDR1 MDHEN and CDR2 SYDVKM come from the germline V gene. The CDR3 is 14 residues long. With 2 bases removed from V and 5 bases from J, the gap between germline ends came to 10 bases. The CDR3 DNA is TGTGCCAGCAGTTTAAGTATCAGTCATCAGCCCCAGCATTTT. Translated, it gives CASSLSISHQPQHF.

The chain recombines TRBV28 with TRBJ1-3; perhaps TRBD1 as D (6 bases). CDR1 is MDHEN and CDR2 is SYDVKM in the germline V gene. CDR3 length: 12 residues. The V end was cut by 6 bases, the J end by 14 bases, with 17 bases between. CDR3 coding DNA: TGTGCCAGCAGCCTAGGGGGACCGCCGCTATATTTT. It encodes CASSLGGPPLYF.

The gene calls are TRBV5-1 and TRBJ2-7; 12 nucleotides match TRBD1. The V gene end was trimmed by 4 bases and the J gene end by 5 bases; junction bases not matched to a gene: 7. This CDR3 region has 15 residues. CDR1 is SGHRS, CDR2 YFSETQ, per germline. The CDR3 loop is CASSGGQGASDEQYF. For the CDR3, the DNA is TGCGCCAGCAGCGGGGGACAGGGGGCATCTGACGAGCAGTACTTC.

The J gene is TRBJ2-1, the V gene TRBV19; a weak D match, TRBD2 (5 bases). Per germline, CDR1 LNHDA and CDR2 SQIVND (reference sequence). The CDR3 has 15 residues. Deletions cut 11 bases from V and 5 bases from J, with 22 bases between. CDR3 loop: CAGPPSSQVDNEQFF. The CDR3 DNA follows: TGTGCCGGCCCTCCTAGCAGCCAAGTAGACAATGAGCAGTTCTTC.